The 17 T cell receptor beta chains in this list originate from one sample, sequenced in a study of shared clonotypes between healthy human individuals. The method was immunoSEQ multiplex PCR; TCRdb's version includes in-frame clones alone and lacks a portion of them. In the table there are some 2,400,000 clones, approximately 96% of which are singletons. Sequenced: naive CD4+ T cells sorted from blood. Specified subset: CD45RA+ positively selected. Every receptor here comes from a man between 18 and 29 years old in good health.

This chain uses TRBV28 with TRBJ2-7; TRBD1 might be the D (6 bases). Trimming pared 1 base from V and 3 bases from J, leaving 13 bases between. This CDR3 comprises 15 residues. Germline CDR1 reads MDHEN; CDR2 reads SYDVKM. The CDR3 DNA follows: TGTGCCAGCAGTTTATTCCAGGGGCAGGGCTACGAGCAGTACTTC. It specifies CASSLFQGQGYEQYF.

Worth noting for this clone: In the same sample, other DNA sequences code for this CDR3. This chain links TRBV30 with TRBJ2-5; TRBD1 is a possible D gene (5 bases). There are 13 residues in the CDR3. CDR1 is GTSNPN, CDR2 SVGIG, per germline (reference sequence). V lost 0 bases and J 5 bases, leaving 10 bases between the germline ends. This CDR3 reads CAWSVGALETQYF. CDR3 nucleotide sequence: TGTGCCTGGAGTGTAGGGGCTCTGGAGACCCAGTACTTC. The full variable domain, rest sourced from reference TRBV30 and TRBJ2-5, is SQTIHQWPATLVQPVGSPLSLECTVEGTSNPNLYWYRQAAGRGLQLLFYSVGIGQISSEVPQNLSASRPQDRQFILSSKKLLLSDSGFYLCAWSVGALETQYFGPGTRLLVL.

This clone occurred a few times. The chain is built from TRBV7-9 and TRBJ1-1, with 7 bases matching TRBD1. Per the germline V gene, CDR1 is SEHNR and CDR2 is FQNEAQ (reference sequence). The length of the CDR3 is 15 residues. V lost 1 base, J lost 1 base, and 3 bases stayed unmatched. The CDR3 coding sequence is TGTGCCAGCAGCTTAGGAGGGGGCCCGAACACTGAAGCTTTCTTT. Translating it yields CASSLGGGPNTEAFF.

The CDR3 spells CASSLAGYPYNSYEQYF. The CDR3 bases are TGTGCCAGCAGCTTAGCAGGGTATCCTTACAACTCCTACGAGCAGTACTTC. The chain combines TRBV13 with TRBJ2-7; TRBD1 might be the D (5 bases). Trimming removed 1 base at V and 0 bases at J, with 16 bases between. The CDR3 has 17 amino acids. Germline V lookup: CDR1 PRHDT, CDR2 FYEKMQ (reference sequence).

The chain employs TRBV6-5 and TRBJ1-6; tentatively, D is TRBD1 (6 bases). Trimming took off 2 bases at V and 5 bases at J, with 13 bases between the two ends. CDR1 is MNHEY, CDR2 SVGAGI, per germline. This CDR3 spans 16 amino acids. CDR3 nucleotides: TGTGCCAGCAGTTACGATGGGGCAGGGGATAATTCACCCCTCCACTTT. Its translation: CASSYDGAGDNSPLHF.

The J gene is TRBJ2-2, the V gene TRBV2; no clear D gene. Between the trimmed V and J ends, which lost 4 bases and 0 bases, there was a span of 9 bases. The CDR3 spans 15 residues. The germline V gene has CDR1 SNHLY and CDR2 FYNNEI. The CDR3 reads CASSVASSNTGELFF. The CDR3 nucleotides are TGTGCCAGCAGTGTTGCCAGTTCGAACACCGGGGAGCTGTTTTTT.

This CDR3 is CASSDRDRISYEQYF. CDR3 nucleotides: TGTGCCAGCAGCGACCGGGACAGAATCTCCTACGAGCAGTACTTC. This chain links TRBV6-5 with TRBJ2-7, with 7 bases matching TRBD1. The CDR3 contains 15 residues. Germline CDR1 and CDR2: MNHEY and SVGAGI. V was clipped by 6 bases and J by 0 bases; unmatched bases: 8.

The V and J genes are TRBV9 and TRBJ2-5, with D possibly TRBD2 on 6 matching bases. This CDR3 is 13 amino acids long. The germline gives CDR1 SGDLS, CDR2 YYNGEE. The ends were cut back, 10 bases at V and 3 bases at J, with 16 bases in the middle. The chain's CDR3 is CAEVLAVKETQYF. The CDR3 nucleotides are TGTGCCGAAGTCTTAGCGGTTAAAGAGACCCAGTACTTC.

V usage is TRBV2 and J usage is TRBJ2-1, with a possible D match to TRBD1 (5 bases). Per the germline V gene, CDR1 is SNHLY and CDR2 is FYNNEI. This CDR3 spans 12 amino acids. V lost 5 bases to trimming and J lost 7 bases, with 9 bases between them. DNA for the CDR3: TGTGCCAGCAGTCGGGCAGGGAATGAGCAGTTCTTC. Protein: CASSRAGNEQFF.

This rearrangement joins TRBV2 to TRBJ2-2; 8 nucleotides match TRBD1. Per germline, CDR1 SNHLY and CDR2 FYNNEI. CDR3 length: 13 amino acids. Losses at the gene ends were 7 bases for V and 7 bases for J; bases not matched to a gene: 5. DNA for the CDR3: TGTGCCAGCACGGACAGGGCCAACGGGGAGCTGTTTTTT. Residues: CASTDRANGELFF.

This chain uses TRBV19 with TRBJ1-2; the D gene is possibly TRBD1 (5 bases). Between the trimmed V and J ends, which lost 3 bases and 4 bases, there was a span of 18 bases. This CDR3 region has 16 residues. CDR1 LNHDA and CDR2 SQIVND come from the germline V gene (reference sequence). CDR3 sequence reads: CASSINIGALGYGYTF. The CDR3 nucleotides read TGTGCCAGTAGTATTAACATCGGGGCGCTGGGCTATGGCTACACCTTC. The full variable domain, completed using reference TRBV19 and TRBJ1-2, is DGGITQSPKYLFRKEGQNVTLSCEQNLNHDAMYWYRQDPGQGLRLIYYSQIVNDFQKGDIAEGYSVSREKKESFPLTVTSAQKNPTAFYLCASSINIGALGYGYTFGSGTRLTVV.

This clone was found once. The chain links TRBV9 to TRBJ2-7, with D possibly TRBD2 on 5 matching bases. Trimming shortened V by 0 bases and J by 4 bases, and 11 bases separated the two germline ends. This CDR3 is built from 14 residues. Germline CDR1 is SGDLS and CDR2 is YYNGEE. In DNA form, the CDR3 reads TGTGCCAGCAGCGTAGGAGGGTGGGAATACGAGCAGTACTTC. It yields the protein CASSVGGWEYEQYF.

As to this clone: The sample holds other DNA sequences that translate to the same CDR3. This chain uses TRBV6-6 with TRBJ2-7, with a weak D call TRBD2 (5 bases). The CDR3 spans 14 residues. V lost 0 bases and J lost 0, with 6 bases in between. Germline CDR1 MNHNY, CDR2 SVGAGI (reference sequence). Written as DNA, the CDR3 is TGTGCCAGCAGTTACTCACGGGGCTCCTACGAGCAGTACTTC. It encodes CASSYSRGSYEQYF.

The chain combines TRBV11-2 with TRBJ1-1, with TRBD1 matching over 10 bases. The CDR3 totals 17 residues. The V gene end was trimmed by 3 bases and the J gene end by 1 base; junction bases not matched to a gene: 8. CDR1 is SGHAT, CDR2 FQNNGV, per germline. For the CDR3, the DNA is TGTGCCAGCAGCTTCCCGGGACAGGGGAAGGGGAACACTGAAGCTTTCTTT. It codes for CASSFPGQGKGNTEAFF.

The rearrangement joins TRBV7-2 to TRBJ1-1, with TRBD1 matching over 7 bases. The germline CDR1 and CDR2 sequences are SGHTA and FQGNSA. The CDR3 runs 13 residues. The V and J ends lost 5 bases and 4 bases, in that order; junction bases with no gene match: 4. The CDR3 loop reads CASSTTGSTEAFF. The CDR3 bases are TGTGCCAGCAGCACGACAGGGAGCACTGAAGCTTTCTTT.

This chain joins TRBV6-1 and TRBJ1-1; D call uncertain. The CDR3 contains 10 residues. Trimming removed 9 bases at V and 11 bases at J, with 13 bases between. Looked up from germline, CDR1 is MNHNS and CDR2 is SASEGT. The chain's CDR3 is CASKRLWAFF. The CDR3 nucleotides are TGTGCCAGTAAGAGGTTGTGGGCTTTCTTT.

This chain connects TRBV30 to TRBJ1-2, with unresolved D. Trimming removed 0 bases from V and 3 bases from J, with 11 bases in between. CDR3 length: 14 amino acids. In germline, CDR1 is GTSNPN, CDR2 SVGIG (reference sequence). This chain's CDR3 is CAWSVLSGYYGYTF. Here the CDR3 DNA reads TGTGCCTGGAGTGTACTTTCGGGTTACTATGGCTACACCTTC.